The sequence of this T cell receptor (beta chain) was determined in a study of blood T cell repertoires in COVID-19. Study at large: Samples taken during acute and convalescent COVID-19 were collected in the United States, Italy and Spain.

This clone has a handful of counts. The Seattle patients, enrolled during active infection, were followed longitudinally. Profiled with immunoSEQ multiplex PCR; TCRdb holds only in-frame clones, not every one. The repertoire has more than 80,000 clones, 70% to 90% of them found once; the top ten carry about 18%. Trimming stripped 0 bases from V and 4 bases from J, with 6 bases between. Germline values: CDR1 LGHNA, CDR2 YNFKEQ. This CDR3 is built from 13 residues. This chain uses TRBV4-2 with TRBJ2-5; D unresolved. This receptor was taken from a woman in her sixties with COVID-19, enrolled during active disease. Sequenced sample: peripheral blood. CDR3 in amino acids: CASSQDSGETQYF. The CDR3 DNA follows: TGTGCCAGCAGCCAAGATTCCGGAGAGACCCAGTACTTC.